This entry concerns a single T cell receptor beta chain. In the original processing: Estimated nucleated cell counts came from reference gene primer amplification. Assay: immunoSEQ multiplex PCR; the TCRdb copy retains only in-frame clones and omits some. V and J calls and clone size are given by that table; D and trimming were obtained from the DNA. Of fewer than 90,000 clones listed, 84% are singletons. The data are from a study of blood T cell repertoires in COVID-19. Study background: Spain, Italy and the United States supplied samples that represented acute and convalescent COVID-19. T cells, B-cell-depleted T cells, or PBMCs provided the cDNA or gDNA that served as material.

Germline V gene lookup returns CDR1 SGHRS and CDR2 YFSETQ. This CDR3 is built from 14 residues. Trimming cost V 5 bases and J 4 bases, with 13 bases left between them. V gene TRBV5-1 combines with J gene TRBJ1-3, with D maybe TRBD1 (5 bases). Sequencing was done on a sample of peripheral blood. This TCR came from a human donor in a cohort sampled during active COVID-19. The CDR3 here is CASSSPGIGNTIYF. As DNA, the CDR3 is TGCGCCAGCAGTTCGCCAGGGATAGGAAACACCATATATTTT.